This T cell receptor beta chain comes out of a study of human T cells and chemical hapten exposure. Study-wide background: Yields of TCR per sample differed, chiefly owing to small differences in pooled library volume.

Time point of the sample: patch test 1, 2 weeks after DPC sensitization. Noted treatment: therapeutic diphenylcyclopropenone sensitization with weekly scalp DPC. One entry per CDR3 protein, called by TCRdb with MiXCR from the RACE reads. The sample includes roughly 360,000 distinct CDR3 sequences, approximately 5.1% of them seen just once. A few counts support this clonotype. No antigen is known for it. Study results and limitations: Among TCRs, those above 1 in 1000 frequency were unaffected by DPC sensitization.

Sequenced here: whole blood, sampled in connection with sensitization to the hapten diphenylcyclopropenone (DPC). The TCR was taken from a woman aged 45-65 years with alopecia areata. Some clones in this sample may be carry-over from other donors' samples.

The chain's CDR3 is CASSQVGAHTGELFF. The DNA of the CDR3 is TGCGCCAGCAGCCAAGTTGGGGCCCACACCGGGGAGCTGTTTTTT. V is TRBV4-1 and J is TRBJ2-2; TRBD1 might be the D (5 bases). There are 15 residues in the CDR3. Germline lookup yields CDR1 MGHRA and CDR2 YSYEKL. The V and J ends lost 1 base and 3 bases respectively, with 9 bases between them.